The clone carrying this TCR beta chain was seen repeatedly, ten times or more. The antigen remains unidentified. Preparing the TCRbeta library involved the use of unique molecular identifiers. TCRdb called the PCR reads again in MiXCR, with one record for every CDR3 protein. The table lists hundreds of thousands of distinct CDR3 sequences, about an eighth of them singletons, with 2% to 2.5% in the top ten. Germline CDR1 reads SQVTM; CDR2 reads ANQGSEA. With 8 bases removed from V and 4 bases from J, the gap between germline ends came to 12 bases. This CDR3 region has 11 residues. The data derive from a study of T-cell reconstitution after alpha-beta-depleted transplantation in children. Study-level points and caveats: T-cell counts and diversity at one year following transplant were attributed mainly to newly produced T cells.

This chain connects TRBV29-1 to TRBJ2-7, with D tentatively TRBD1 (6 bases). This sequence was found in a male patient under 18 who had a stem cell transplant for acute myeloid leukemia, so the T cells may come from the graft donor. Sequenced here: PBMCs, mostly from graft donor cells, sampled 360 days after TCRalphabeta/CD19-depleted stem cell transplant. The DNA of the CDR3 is TGCAGCTTCACCAGGGGATACGAGCAGTACTTC. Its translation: CSFTRGYEQYF.